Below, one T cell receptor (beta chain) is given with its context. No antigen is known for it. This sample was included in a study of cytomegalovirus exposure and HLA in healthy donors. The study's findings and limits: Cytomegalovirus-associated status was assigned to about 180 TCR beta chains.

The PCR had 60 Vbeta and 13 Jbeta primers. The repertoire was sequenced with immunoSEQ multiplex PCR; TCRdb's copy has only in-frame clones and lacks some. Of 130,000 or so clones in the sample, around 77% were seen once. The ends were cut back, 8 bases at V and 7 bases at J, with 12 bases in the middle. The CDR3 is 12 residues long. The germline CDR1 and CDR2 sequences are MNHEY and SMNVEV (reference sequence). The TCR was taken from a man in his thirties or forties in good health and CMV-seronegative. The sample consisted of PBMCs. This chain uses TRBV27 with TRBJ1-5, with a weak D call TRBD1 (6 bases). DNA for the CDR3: TGTGCCAGCGGGGACACTTTCCAGCCCCAGCATTTT. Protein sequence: CASGDTFQPQHF.